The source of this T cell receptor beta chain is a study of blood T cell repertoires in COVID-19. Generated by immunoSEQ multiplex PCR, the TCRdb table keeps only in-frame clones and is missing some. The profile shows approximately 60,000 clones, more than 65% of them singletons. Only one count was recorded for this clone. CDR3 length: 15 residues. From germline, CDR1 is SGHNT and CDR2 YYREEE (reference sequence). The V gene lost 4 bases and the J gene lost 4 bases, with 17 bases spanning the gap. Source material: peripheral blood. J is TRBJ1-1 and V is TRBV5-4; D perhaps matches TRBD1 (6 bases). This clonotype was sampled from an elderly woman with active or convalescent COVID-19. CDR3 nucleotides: TGTGCCAGCAGCCTCGGGACAAGTAGGCCCACTGAAGCTTTCTTT. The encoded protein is CASSLGTSRPTEAFF. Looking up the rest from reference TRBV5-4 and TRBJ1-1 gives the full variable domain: ETGVTQSPTHLIKTRGQQVTLRCSSQSGHNTVSWYQQALGQGPQFIFQYYREEENGRGNFPPRFSGLQFPNYSSELNVNALELDDSALYLCASSLGTSRPTEAFFGQGTRLTVV.